The 2 T cell receptor beta chains below were found in one sample sequenced in a study of blood T cell repertoires in COVID-19. Clones were read by immunoSEQ multiplex PCR, and TCRdb kept only the in-frame ones, dropping some. In the table there are some 120,000 clones, about 90% of which are singletons. The source material was peripheral blood. These receptors originate from a woman aged 45 to 65 who had recovered from COVID-19.

V is TRBV4-2 and J is TRBJ2-5, with a possible D match to TRBD2 (6 bases). This CDR3 has 14 amino acids. CDR1 LGHNA and CDR2 YNFKEQ come from the germline V gene. The germline V and J ends were trimmed by 0 bases and 4 bases, with 9 bases remaining between them. CDR3 sequence reads: CASSQDFGGETQYF. The CDR3 DNA is TGTGCCAGCAGCCAAGACTTCGGGGGAGAGACCCAGTACTTC.

The gene calls are TRBV7-9 and TRBJ1-4; TRBD1 matches 12 bases. Looked up from germline, CDR1 is SEHNR and CDR2 is FQNEAQ (reference sequence). The V segment lost 3 bases and the J segment 3 bases; nucleotides outside the gene matches: 8. The CDR3 sequence is 18 residues long. The CDR3 coding sequence is TGTGCCAGCAGCTTCTCACGGGGACAGGGGGCGGCTAATGAAAAACTGTTTTTT. Encoded protein: CASSFSRGQGAANEKLFF.